These T cell receptor beta chains were read from a single sample in a study of blood T cell repertoires in COVID-19. Sequencing used immunoSEQ multiplex PCR; TCRdb keeps in-frame clones, though not all of them. This repertoire shows roughly 200,000 clones, approximately 83% found once; its top ten account for approximately 1.5%. Sequenced sample: peripheral blood. Source of these receptors: a human donor in a cohort sampled during active COVID-19. Each CDR3 is given with its conserved first and last residue. A D gene is named only where the DNA matches it firmly. The size field is filled for only some rows; it gives once, few, many or a size class.

j_call v_call clone_size d_call cdr3_nt cdr3_aa
TRBJ1-2 TRBV5-4 . TRBD1 TGTGCCAGCAGCTTGGCCTTGGGACAGGCCTATGGCTACACCTTC CASSLALGQAYGYTF
TRBJ2-7 TRBV4-1 few . TGCGCCAGCAGCCAAGAGGCCGGTCGCCAGGGTGGAAGGAAGTACTTC CASSQEAGRQGGRKYF
TRBJ1-5 TRBV6-2/TRBV6-3 . TRBD1 TGTGCCAGCAGTTACGGGACAGGGGCAGGTCAGCCCCAGCATTTT CASSYGTGAGQPQHF
TRBJ2-3 TRBV15 . TRBD2 TGTGCCACCAGCCGGCGGGGGGGCACAGATACGCAGTATTTT CATSRRGGTDTQYF
TRBJ2-1 TRBV6-5 . TRBD2 TGTGCCAGCCGGCAACTAGCGGGGGGGTTTGGTGAGCAGTTCTTC CASRQLAGGFGEQFF
TRBJ2-1 TRBV19 . TRBD1 TGTGCCAGTAGTATAGGTTCGAGGGGGCGGTTAAATGAGCAGTTCTTC CASSIGSRGRLNEQFF
TRBJ1-1 TRBV11-3 few TRBD1 TGTGCCAGCAGCTCAGGACAGGGTAGCACTGAAGCTTTCTTT CASSSGQGSTEAFF
TRBJ2-6 TRBV7-9 . . TGTGCCAGCAGGTTTTCGTCTGGGGCCAACGTCCTGACTTTC CASRFSSGANVLTF
TRBJ2-5 TRBV6-5 . TRBD1 TGTGCCAGCAGTTACTTTGGGACAGGGGGCTCGGAGACCCAGTACTTC CASSYFGTGGSETQYF
TRBJ1-6 TRBV27 . . TGTGCCAGCGGGACGGGACAAGGGAATTCACCCCTCCACTTT CASGTGQGNSPLHF
TRBJ2-7 TRBV7-6 . TRBD2 TGTGCCAGCAGTAAGGAGCGGGGGGTATACGAGCAGTACTTC CASSKERGVYEQYF
TRBJ2-3 TRBV18 . . TGTGCCAGCTCACCTAGCGCCCGCACAGATACGCAGTATTTT CASSPSARTDTQYF
TRBJ2-3 TRBV6-2/TRBV6-3 . TRBD1 TGTGCCAGCAGTCAACAGGGGGCCGATACGCAGTATTTT CASSQQGADTQYF
TRBJ2-1 TRBV5-1 . . TGCGCCAGCAGCTTGGCCCGGGATTTCTACAATGAGCAGTTCTTC CASSLARDFYNEQFF
TRBJ2-7 TRBV9 . TRBD2 TGTGCCAGCAGCGTATCTAGCGGCACCTACGAGCAGTACTTC CASSVSSGTYEQYF
TRBJ1-6 TRBV10-3 . . TGTGCCATCAGTGAGGGCAGGGGAAATTCACCCCTCCACTTT CAISEGRGNSPLHF
TRBJ1-4 TRBV7-9 . . TGTGCCAGCAGCTTCAGTCAGAATAATGAAAAACTGTTTTTT CASSFSQNNEKLFF
TRBJ1-1 TRBV6-4 . . TGTGCCAGCAGTGAAGAGGGTTGGACTGAAGCTTTCTTT CASSEEGWTEAFF
TRBJ2-1 TRBV6-2/TRBV6-3 . . TGTGCCAGCAGTTATACCGTGAGCTCCTACAATGAGCAGTTCTTC CASSYTVSSYNEQFF
TRBJ2-3 TRBV19 . TRBD2 TGTGCCAGTAGTATAGATCGACGAGCTGCTCTAGCGGGGGGGAGTACAGATACGCAGTATTTT CASSIDRRAALAGGSTDTQYF
TRBJ1-2 TRBV7-6 . . TGTGCCAGCAGCTTAGGCGGGGGATCTGGCTACACCTTC CASSLGGGSGYTF
TRBJ2-7 TRBV5-1 . . TGCGCCAGCAGCTTGGAATTACCCTCCGAGGAGCAGTACTTC CASSLELPSEEQYF
TRBJ2-7 TRBV2 . . TGTGCCAGCAGTGAAGCGGGAGGGGGCTACGAGCAGTACTTC CASSEAGGGYEQYF
TRBJ1-4 TRBV6-5 . . TGTGCCAGCAGTTTAGAGGGTGGGACTAATGAAAAACTGTTTTTT CASSLEGGTNEKLFF
TRBJ2-7 TRBV6-5 few TRBD1 TGTGCCAGCACCTTGACAGGGGCGAACTACGAGCAGTACTTC CASTLTGANYEQYF
TRBJ1-3 TRBV7-7 few . TGTGCTAGCAGCGCCAACATCGAGGTCGGAAACACCATATATTTT CASSANIEVGNTIYF
TRBJ1-2 TRBV11-2 . TRBD1 TGTGCCAGCAGCTTTCAGGCAGGGGGAGCCTATGGCTACACCTTC CASSFQAGGAYGYTF
TRBJ2-1 TRBV7-2 once . TGTGCCAGCAGTCGTCCCCCCGCCGGTGAGCAGTTCTTC CASSRPPAGEQFF
TRBJ2-7 TRBV6-4 . TRBD2 TGTGCCAGCAGTGTTGCGGGAGGGAGTAACGAGCAGTACTTC CASSVAGGSNEQYF
TRBJ2-7 TRBV5-6 . TRBD2 TGTGCCAGCACCACGGGACTAATTAGCTCCTACGAGCAGTACTTC CASTTGLISSYEQYF
TRBJ1-1 TRBV5-1 . . TGCGCCAGCAGCTTGGAGGGGAAGGCCGCTGAAGCTTTCTTT CASSLEGKAAEAFF
TRBJ2-7 TRBV7-2 . TRBD1 TGTGCCAGCAGTTTGACCGGGACAGGGACCTACGAGCAGTACTTC CASSLTGTGTYEQYF
TRBJ2-7 TRBV19 . . TGTGCCAGTAGTACCCCTGGTGGGGGCGTTTGGGAGCAGTACTTC CASSTPGGGVWEQYF
TRBJ1-2 TRBV7-3 . TRBD1 TGTGCCAGCAGCTTAAATAGCGAGGGGGCGAGTGGCTACACCTTC CASSLNSEGASGYTF
TRBJ1-2 TRBV2 many . TGTGCCAGCAGTGAGGGGGCTGGCTACACCTTC CASSEGAGYTF
TRBJ2-7 TRBV7-9 . TRBD2 TGTGCCAGCAGCGAGGGACTAGCGGCAATTTACGAGCAGTACTTC CASSEGLAAIYEQYF
TRBJ2-1 TRBV7-9 . . TGTGCCAGCAGCCCAGGAACGTACAATGAGCAGTTCTTC CASSPGTYNEQFF
TRBJ1-2 TRBV19 . . TGTGCCAGTAGTATTGGGGAGTTTAGCAACTATGGCTACACCTTC CASSIGEFSNYGYTF
TRBJ2-5 TRBV5-1 . . TGCGCCAGCAGCTTGGACGATAGAGGGAGTGGGGGCCCCGGGGAGACCCAGTACTTC CASSLDDRGSGGPGETQYF
TRBJ2-1 TRBV5-1 . TRBD2 TGCGCCAGCAGCTCCTTAGCGGGGGGGAACAATGAGCAGTTCTTC CASSSLAGGNNEQFF
TRBJ1-2 TRBV5-1 few TRBD1 TGCGCCAGCAGCCCTGGACAGGGGGCAATCGGAGGCTACACCTTC CASSPGQGAIGGYTF
TRBJ1-5 TRBV28 . TRBD1 TGTGCCAGCAGCCACCGACAGGGGGCTATTATCCAGCCCCAGCATTTT CASSHRQGAIIQPQHF
TRBJ2-5 TRBV7-9 few TRBD2 TGTGCCAGCAGCTTCCGGGGGGTGAGGGAGACCCAGTACTTC CASSFRGVRETQYF
TRBJ1-2 TRBV18 . TRBD1 TGTGCCAGCTCACCTGACAGGGGGCAGGGCTACACCTTC CASSPDRGQGYTF
TRBJ1-6 TRBV27 . . TGTGCCAGCAGTTTATCTACAGGGCTCTATAATTCACCCCTCCACTTT CASSLSTGLYNSPLHF
TRBJ2-5 TRBV5-1 . . TGCGCCAGCAGCTCCGGGGGGCCCCCTGGGGAGACCCAGTACTTC CASSSGGPPGETQYF
TRBJ2-1 TRBV29-1 . TRBD1 TGCAGCGTTCGGACAGGTAGCTCCTACAATGAGCAGTTCTTC CSVRTGSSYNEQFF
TRBJ2-2 TRBV3-1/TRBV3-2 . TRBD2 TGTGCCAGCAGCCAAGATTTGCTAGCGGGAGGTCCCGGGGAGCTGTTTTTT CASSQDLLAGGPGELFF
TRBJ2-7 TRBV9 . TRBD2 TGTGCCAGCAGCAAAGTGGCTAGCGGGAGGGGGTACGAGCAGTACTTC CASSKVASGRGYEQYF